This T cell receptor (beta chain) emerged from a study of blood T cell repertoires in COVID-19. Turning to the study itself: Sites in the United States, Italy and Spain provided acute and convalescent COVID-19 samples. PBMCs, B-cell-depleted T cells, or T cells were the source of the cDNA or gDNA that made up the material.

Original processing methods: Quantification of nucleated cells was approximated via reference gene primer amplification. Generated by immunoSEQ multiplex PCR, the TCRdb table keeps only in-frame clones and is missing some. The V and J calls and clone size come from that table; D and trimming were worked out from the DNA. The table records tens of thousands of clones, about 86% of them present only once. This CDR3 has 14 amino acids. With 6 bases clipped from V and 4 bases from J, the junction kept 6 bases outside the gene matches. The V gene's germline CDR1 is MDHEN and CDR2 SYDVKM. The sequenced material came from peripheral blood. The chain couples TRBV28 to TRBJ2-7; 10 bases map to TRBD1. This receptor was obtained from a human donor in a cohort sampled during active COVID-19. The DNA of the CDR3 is TGTGCCAGCAGCTCCGGGACAGGGGAATACGAGCAGTACTTC. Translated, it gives CASSSGTGEYEQYF.